Given below is one TCR beta chain in context. The specificity of this receptor is unknown. Base qualities are not at hand, and no much larger clone is one base apart. V is cut back by 5 bases and J by 4 bases, with 8 bases in the junction unmatched. From the cysteine up to the phenylalanine, the CDR3 has a length of 17 residues. Of the read, only the CDR3 DNA is kept; its 51 bases are in frame from base 1. CDR1 is given as SGHAT and CDR2 as FQNNGV, both from the germline V gene. The record originates from a study of cytomegalovirus exposure and HLA in healthy donors (dated by TCRdb to the late 2010s). Regarding the research as a whole: An earlier analysis of about 560 of the donors reported 276 Gb of sequence data and 95 million to 120 million unique TCR beta sequences obtained from roughly 170 million T cells. The study was designed to test whether signatures of past pathogen exposure could be identified by cataloging public T cell receptors. Of the roughly 390 genotyped donors, 65% to 90% fell in the genetic ancestry cluster associated with self-reported Caucasian donors. Typing coverage differed by locus: A, B, C, DRB1 and DQB1 were typed in roughly 629-640 donors, DQA1 in 522, DPA1 in around 600, and DPB1 in 472. The T cell repertoires of under 750 subjects were profiled by immunosequencing and related to cytomegalovirus serostatus. The later analysis used no new phenotypic data to find candidate immune exposures, relying instead on TCR beta sequences and their occurrence across donors. Donor age, sex, ethnicity and CMV serostatus were compiled together with the repertoire data. Because of strong linkage in the cohort, five DR-DQ haplotypes were treated as single units for association and clustering. All discovery cohort repertoires had been generated on a single sequencing platform. HLA typing covered class I and class II loci at four-digit resolution. To predict cytomegalovirus infection status, the study combined high-throughput TCR immunosequencing, statistical association of individual TCRs with disease status, and machine learning. A later analysis re-analyzed previously published TCR beta repertoires from approximately 670 donors and added high-resolution HLA genotyping to study TCR occurrence patterns. Among around 400 genotyped donors of the cohort, an average of around 250,000 unique TCR beta nucleotide sequences was sequenced per donor, of which about 18% were non-productive. Genome-wide SNP genotypes for about three fifths of the roughly 670 donors were used in a later genetic analysis, which treated that subset as a discovery cohort. A separate validation cohort of roughly 130 different subjects was used in addition to the roughly 640-subject first cohort. About 300 gigabases of sequencing data and approximately 80 million unique TCR sequences were included in an early release covering roughly 600 HLA-typed donors. To decide whether each TCR beta V gene segment behaved as functional or pseudogenic, an earlier analysis of over 500 of the donors relied on high-throughput TCR beta sequencing. Study-wide conclusions, independent of this receptor: Because counts were too low, fewer than 20 rarely observed V segments, including chromosome 9 orphons, were excluded from the earlier analysis of 587 of the donors. Because HLA typing was missing for some donors at each locus, association tests included only the typed subset. Correlated functional status among segregating V segments might be attributable to linkage disequilibrium, but an unknown experimental factor could not be ruled out. A later genetic analysis associated a missense DCLRE1C variant with V-gene and J-gene trimming of TCR beta chains, and an independent cohort replicated the association. A later analysis associated about 18,000 TCR beta sequences with specific HLA alleles at a false discovery rate of 0.05. Some IMGT-functional V segments, including TRBV6-2 and TRBV6-3, could not be told apart with the 87-base-pair reads, so those segments were excluded. A cluster of highly shared sequence variants was judged likely to represent a technical artifact of the sequencing pipeline. In vitro tests confirmed that a few of the cytomegalovirus-associated TCR beta chains recognize cytomegalovirus antigens. The classifier was reported to diagnose cytomegalovirus status with high specificity and sensitivity in both the original cohort and the validation cohort. The presence/absence analyses assumed that sequencing depth was roughly uniform across donors, and that assumption may not be true. A total of 150 to 200 TCR beta chains were listed by the study as associated with cytomegalovirus. CMV serostatus was the only immune exposure information available for the cohort. In a later analysis, most CMV-associated TCR beta chains were found to appear HLA-restricted, with HLA associations seemingly driven largely by CMV exposure. A further reported finding was that TCR beta sequences accurately predicted the HLA-A and HLA-B alleles for most subjects in the first cohort. In a later analysis, the rate of TCR association differed among HLA loci, with DRB1 alleles having the most associated TCRs and HLA-C alleles having the fewest. It was suggested by the authors that the approach could potentially be generalized to other disease states and immunological phenotypes. Compared with equally common non-associated chains, HLA-associated TCR beta chains in a later analysis were more clonally expanded and had lower generation probabilities. Across donors, most TCR sequences were observed very rarely, whereas some public TCRs were present in many individuals. In a later analysis, several top co-occurrence clusters were reported to appear linked to parvovirus B19, influenza, CMV and Epstein-Barr virus. The cohort was sequenced for TCR beta chains only, and without alpha or paired-chain data the features that could be detected were limited. In an earlier analysis of fewer than 750 of the donors, most TCR beta V segments were observed in productive rearrangements about 87% or about 30% of the time, broadly matching IMGT annotations. Compared with the roughly 600-donor mean, donors in an Asian-associated ancestry cluster had fewer N-insertions in productive TCRs, according to a later genetic analysis. Assigning TCR associations to individual alleles was difficult when HLA alleles, especially DR and DQ, strongly co-occurred.

In total, just over 650 healthy bone marrow donors made up the cohort. All cohort members were sampled while nominally healthy, although unrecorded immune exposures were likely present. The donor tested CMV seropositive and was one of the 289 seropositive cohort members. A peripheral blood sample was collected from each donor, and TCR beta sequencing was performed on peripheral blood mononuclear cells. The Qiagen DNeasy Blood Extraction Kit was used to extract genomic DNA from the blood cell samples. The library was generated by the immunoSEQ multiplex PCR assay. A mixture of 60 forward primers for TCR Vbeta segments and 13 reverse primers for TCR Jbeta segments was used in the multiplex PCR. A multiplex PCR assay on genomic DNA amplified the CDR3 region of rearranged TCR beta genes. Amplified TCR beta libraries were sequenced as 87-base-pair reads on the Illumina HiSeq System. On the study's bioinformatics: Across the 640 or so repertoires, a later analysis counted around 80 million unique TCR beta chains, around 11 million of which were shared by at least two donors. To remove PCR and sequencing errors, raw reads were error-corrected and collapsed into unique sequences using a nearest-neighbor algorithm that merged closely related sequences. CDR3 sequences were aligned to IMGT reference sequences to assign V, D and J gene segments. Each retained sequence needed at least a six-nucleotide match to both a V gene segment and a J gene segment. A rearrangement counted as productive if the CDR3 had no stop codons and remained in frame with V and J, and every other rearrangement counted as non-productive. CDR3 was defined according to IMGT convention as the region running from the second conserved V-encoded cysteine to the conserved J-encoded phenylalanine. Sequences without an unambiguous match to a single V gene segment were excluded from the earlier analysis of several hundred of the donors. An earlier analysis of under 750 of the donors called V segments functional above 56.7% productive rearrangements and segregating when the between-donor standard deviation exceeded 5%. A statistical classification framework was developed to diagnose cytomegalovirus status using the catalog of TCR beta chain sequences. In a later analysis, TCR nucleotide sequences were compared against IMGT/GENE-DB human TR gene sequences so that V and J genes could be assigned. In a later analysis, CDR3 sequences and most-parsimonious VDJ recombination scenarios were assigned using the TCRdist pipeline. In a later analysis, each TCR beta chain was defined by its CDR3 amino acid sequence together with its V-gene family, and reads without a unique V-gene family were excluded. In a later analysis, some 600 highly shared, low-generation-probability nucleotide sequences were removed to address suspected cross-contamination and a sequencing artifact. In a later analysis, a clonal expansion index was calculated for each public chain from normalized within-repertoire ranks of inferred template counts. In a later analysis, generation probabilities were computed using a VDJ recombination model fitted to out-of-frame rearrangements, and the results were checked against IGoR. A later analysis scored TCR-TCR, TCR-HLA and TCR-CMV co-occurrence with hypergeometric tests, applying a repertoire-size bias correction to TCR pairs. In a later analysis, false discovery rates were estimated by permuting HLA or CMV assignments 20 times. In a later analysis, co-occurring TCRs were grouped with DBSCAN, and TCRdist sequence similarity was added when clustering was performed within HLA-allele-positive subsets. Repertoires with fewer than 30,000 or more than 120,000 public chains, plus five repertoires with anomalous nucleotide sharing, were excluded from co-occurrence clustering. TCRdb limited this immuneACCESS table to in-frame rearrangements with V and J called. A share of clones is missing; checked studies link under half to unresolved V genes, and the rest is unexplained. That table gives V, J and clone size, and the DNA gave D and trimming. Within this sample are 90,000 to 150,000 clones, with approximately 80% of them counted one time only. Around 4.9% of the sample belongs to the ten largest clones.

Rearrangement joined TRBV11-2 to TRBJ2-1; the junction holds 13 bases that match TRBD2. Material: PBMCs. This receptor was obtained from a man in his forties or fifties in good health and CMV-seropositive. This receptor carries the CDR3 CASSRPGLAGEYNEQFF. The nucleotides read TGTGCCAGCAGCCGACCAGGACTAGCGGGGGAATACAATGAGCAGTTCTTC.